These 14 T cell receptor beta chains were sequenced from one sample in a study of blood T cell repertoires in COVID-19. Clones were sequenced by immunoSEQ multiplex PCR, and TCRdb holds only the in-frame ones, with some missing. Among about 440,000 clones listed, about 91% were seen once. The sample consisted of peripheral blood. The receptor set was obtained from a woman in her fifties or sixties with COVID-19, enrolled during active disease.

The CDR3 region has the DNA TGTGCCATCAGTGAGTCGGGGCCTCGCTCTGGAAACACCATATATTTT. It encodes CAISESGPRSGNTIYF. The chain joins TRBV10-3 to TRBJ1-3; TRBD1 is a possible D gene (5 bases). V dropped 0 bases and J dropped 0 bases, with 9 bases sitting between them. Germline CDR1 reads ENHRY; CDR2 reads SYGVKD. This CDR3 contains 16 residues.

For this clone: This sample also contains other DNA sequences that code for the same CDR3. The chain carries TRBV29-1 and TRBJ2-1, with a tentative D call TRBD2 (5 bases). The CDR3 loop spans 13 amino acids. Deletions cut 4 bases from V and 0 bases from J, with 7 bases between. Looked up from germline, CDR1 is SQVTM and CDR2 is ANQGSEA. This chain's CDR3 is CSVVGGSYNEQFF. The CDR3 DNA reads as TGCAGCGTTGTAGGAGGCTCCTACAATGAGCAGTTCTTC.

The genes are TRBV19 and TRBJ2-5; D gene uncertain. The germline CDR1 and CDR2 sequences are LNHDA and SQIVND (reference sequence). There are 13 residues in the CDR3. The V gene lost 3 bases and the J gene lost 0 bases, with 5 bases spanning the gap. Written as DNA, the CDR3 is TGTGCCAGTAGTATGGGCTACCAAGAGACCCAGTACTTC. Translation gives CASSMGYQETQYF.

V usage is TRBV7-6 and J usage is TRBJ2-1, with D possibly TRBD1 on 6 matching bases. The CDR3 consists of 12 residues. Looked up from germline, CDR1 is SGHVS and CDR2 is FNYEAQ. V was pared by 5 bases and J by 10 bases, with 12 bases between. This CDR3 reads CASSQIQGEQFF. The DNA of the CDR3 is TGTGCCAGCAGCCAAATACAGGGAGAGCAGTTCTTC.

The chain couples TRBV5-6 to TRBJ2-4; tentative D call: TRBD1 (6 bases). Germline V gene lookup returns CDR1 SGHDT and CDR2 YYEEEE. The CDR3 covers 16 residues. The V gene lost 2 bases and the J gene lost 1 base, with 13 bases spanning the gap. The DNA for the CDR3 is TGTGCCAGCAGCTTCCGAGGGACATGGGCCAAAAACATTCAGTACTTC. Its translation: CASSFRGTWAKNIQYF.

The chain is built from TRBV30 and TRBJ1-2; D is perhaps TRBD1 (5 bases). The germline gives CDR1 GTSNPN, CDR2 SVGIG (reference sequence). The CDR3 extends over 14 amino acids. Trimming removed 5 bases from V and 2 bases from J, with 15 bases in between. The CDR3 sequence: CAWSSDGGNYGYTF. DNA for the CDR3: TGTGCCTGGTCCTCGGACGGGGGGAACTATGGCTACACCTTC.

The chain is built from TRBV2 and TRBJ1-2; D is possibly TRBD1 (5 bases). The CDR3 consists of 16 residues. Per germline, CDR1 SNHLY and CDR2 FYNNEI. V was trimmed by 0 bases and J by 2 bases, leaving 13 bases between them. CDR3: CASSEALRVSNYGYTF. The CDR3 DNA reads TGTGCCAGCAGTGAAGCGCTCAGGGTTTCAAACTATGGCTACACCTTC.

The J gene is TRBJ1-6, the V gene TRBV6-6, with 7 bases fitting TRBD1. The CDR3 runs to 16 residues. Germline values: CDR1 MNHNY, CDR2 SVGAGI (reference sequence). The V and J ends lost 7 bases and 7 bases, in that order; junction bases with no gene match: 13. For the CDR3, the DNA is TGTGCCAGCATCGACAGGGCGTCTAGATGGAATTCACCCCTCCACTTT. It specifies CASIDRASRWNSPLHF.

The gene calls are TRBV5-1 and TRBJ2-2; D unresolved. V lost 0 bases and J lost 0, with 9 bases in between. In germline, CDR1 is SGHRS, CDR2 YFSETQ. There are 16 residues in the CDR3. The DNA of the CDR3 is TGCGCCAGCAGCTTGGCCAACATTGCGAACACCGGGGAGCTGTTTTTT. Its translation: CASSLANIANTGELFF.

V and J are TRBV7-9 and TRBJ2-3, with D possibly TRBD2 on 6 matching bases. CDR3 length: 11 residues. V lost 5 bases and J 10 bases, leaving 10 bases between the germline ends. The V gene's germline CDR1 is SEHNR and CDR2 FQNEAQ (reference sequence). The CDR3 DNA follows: TGTGCCAGCAGCACTGGAGGGTCGCAGTATTTT. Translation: CASSTGGSQYF.

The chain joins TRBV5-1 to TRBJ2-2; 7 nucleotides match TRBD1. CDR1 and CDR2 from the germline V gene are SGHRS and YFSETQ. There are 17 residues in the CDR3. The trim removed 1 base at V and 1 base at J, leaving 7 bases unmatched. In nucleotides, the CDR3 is TGCGCCAGCAGCTTGCAAGGGGGCAGTGGGAACACCGGGGAGCTGTTTTTT. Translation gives CASSLQGGSGNTGELFF.

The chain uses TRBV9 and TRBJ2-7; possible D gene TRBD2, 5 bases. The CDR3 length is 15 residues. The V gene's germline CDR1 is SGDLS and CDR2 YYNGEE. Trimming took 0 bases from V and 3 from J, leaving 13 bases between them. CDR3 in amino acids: CASSVGVSENYEQYF. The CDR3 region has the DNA TGTGCCAGCAGCGTAGGGGTTAGCGAGAACTACGAGCAGTACTTC. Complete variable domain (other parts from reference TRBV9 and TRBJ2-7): DSGVTQTPKHLITATGQRVTLRCSPRSGDLSVYWYQQSLDQGLQFLIQYYNGEERAKGNILERFSAQQFPDLHSELNLSSLELGDSALYFCASSVGVSENYEQYFGPGTRLTVT.

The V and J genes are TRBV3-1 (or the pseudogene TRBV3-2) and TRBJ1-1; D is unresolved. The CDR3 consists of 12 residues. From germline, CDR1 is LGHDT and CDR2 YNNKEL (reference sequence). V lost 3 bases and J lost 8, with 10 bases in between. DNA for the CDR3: TGTGCCAGCAGCCAGACGGGGAAGGAAGCTTTCTTT. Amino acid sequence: CASSQTGKEAFF.

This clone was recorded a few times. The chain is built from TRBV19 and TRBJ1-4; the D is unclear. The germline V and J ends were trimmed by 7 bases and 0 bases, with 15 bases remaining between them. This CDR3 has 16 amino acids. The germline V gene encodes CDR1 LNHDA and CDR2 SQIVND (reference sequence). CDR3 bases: TGTGCCAGTAACGCCAGAATGGAGGCAACTAATGAAAAACTGTTTTTT. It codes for CASNARMEATNEKLFF.